The 25 T cell receptor beta chains given below trace back to one sample, sequenced in a study of T cells in Graves' hyperthyroidism and ophthalmopathy (dated 2019 in TCRdb). The protocol used for the library was multiplex PCR. TCRdb names Illumina HiSeq 2000 as the instrument used. TCR beta CDR3 regions were amplified from RNA transcripts. For the first round of RT-PCR on the TCR CDR3, the HTBI primer set was used together with the Qiagen OneStep RT-PCR kit. In-frame beta chains were kept once TCRdb had trimmed the public reads at Q25 with fastp and called clones with MiXCR. Entries are consolidated by CDR3 protein sequence, retaining the most common genes and DNA. For this sample there are 700,000 or so distinct CDR3 sequences; about 15% appear just once. Of the sample, approximately 8.4% is held by the ten largest clones. The sample was blood. The receptor source for this set is a young man with Graves' hyperthyroidism.

The chain joins TRBV25-1 to TRBJ2-2, with 7 bases identical to TRBD2. Trimming at V came to 1 base and at J to 5 bases, leaving 1 base not matched to a gene. CDR1 MGHDK and CDR2 SYGVNS come from the germline V gene. The CDR3 runs 14 residues. For the CDR3, the DNA is TGTGCCAGCAGTGAATGGGGGGGTACCGGGGAGCTGTTTTTT. Its translation is CASSEWGGTGELFF.

Many counts were recorded for this clonotype. The V gene is TRBV28, the J gene TRBJ2-3; TRBD2 matches 9 bases. This CDR3 is built from 19 residues. Germline V gene lookup returns CDR1 MDHEN and CDR2 SYDVKM. Losses at the gene ends were 4 bases for V and 5 bases for J; bases not matched to a gene: 19. Written as DNA, the CDR3 is TGTGCCAGCAGTTCCATATTTACCCCCGGCGGGAGGGCGGTAGATACGCAGTATTTT. Translated, it gives CASSSIFTPGGRAVDTQYF.

The chain is built from TRBV10-2 and TRBJ1-5; no reliable D call. V was clipped by 4 bases and J by 0 bases, with 19 bases between them. Germline V CDR1 and CDR2: WSHSY, SAAADI. This CDR3 is 18 amino acids long. The DNA for the CDR3 is TGCGCCAGCAGTGGGTCGTGGACGTCGAGATATAGCAATCAGCCCCAGCATTTT. Encoded protein: CASSGSWTSRYSNQPQHF.

This clonotype was recorded at least ten times. The chain recombines TRBV11-2 with TRBJ2-3; D is unclear. With 3 bases removed from V and 6 bases from J, the gap between germline ends came to 7 bases. This CDR3 has 12 residues. Germline CDR1 is SGHAT and CDR2 is FQNNGV. The CDR3 DNA is TGTGCCAGCAGCTTCTTGGCTGATACGCAGTATTTT. It yields the protein CASSFLADTQYF.

Ten or more counts support this clonotype. The chain links TRBV30 to TRBJ2-3, with 13 nucleotides matching TRBD2. The V gene end was trimmed by 0 bases and the J gene end by 6 bases; junction bases not matched to a gene: 6. This CDR3 is 16 amino acids long. Germline lookup yields CDR1 GTSNPN and CDR2 SVGIG (reference sequence). DNA for the CDR3: TGTGCCTGGAGTGTCCCTGGGACTAGCGGGATGGATACGCAGTATTTT. Encoded protein: CAWSVPGTSGMDTQYF.

DNA of the CDR3: TGTGCCAGCAGTTACTCGGGCAGGCCAAGCTCCTACAATGAGCAGTTCTTC. The encoded protein is CASSYSGRPSSYNEQFF. This chain uses TRBV6-2 or TRBV6-3 with TRBJ2-1; D ambiguous. V was trimmed by 0 bases and J by 0 bases, leaving 12 bases between them. The CDR3 runs to 17 residues. Germline loops: CDR1 MNHEY, CDR2 SVGEGT.

The V gene is TRBV6-5, the J gene TRBJ2-1; TRBD2 is a possible D gene (6 bases). The CDR3 extends over 16 amino acids. Trimming removed 0 bases from V and 2 bases from J, with 11 bases in between. The germline CDR1 and CDR2 sequences are MNHEY and SVGAGI. The CDR3 nucleotides are TGTGCCAGCAGTTACTCTGGCGGGGTTGCCTACAATGAGCAGTTCTTC. It codes for CASSYSGGVAYNEQFF.

This clonotype was detected many times. The chain is built from TRBV2 and TRBJ2-3; 8 nucleotides line up with TRBD2. Trimming removed 3 bases from V and 7 bases from J; junction bases left unmatched: 9. CDR1 and CDR2 (germline): SNHLY, FYNNEI. The CDR3 runs 15 residues. CDR3 region: CASSEGAGVLYTQYF. The CDR3 DNA follows: TGTGCCAGCAGTGAGGGAGCGGGAGTCTTATATACGCAGTATTTT.

The chain employs TRBV11-2 and TRBJ2-1, with a weak D call TRBD1 (6 bases). CDR1 and CDR2 (germline): SGHAT, FQNNGV. The V and J ends lost 6 bases and 15 bases respectively, with 18 bases between them. The CDR3 has 12 residues. The CDR3 coding sequence is TGTGCCAGCAGAAAAGAGGGGGTCCCACGGTTCTTC. Its translation is CASRKEGVPRFF. Drawing the rest from reference TRBV11-2 and TRBJ2-1, the complete variable domain is EAGVAQSPRYKIIEKRQSVAFWCNPISGHATLYWYQQILGQGPKLLIQFQNNGVVDDSQLPKDRFSAERLKGVDSTLKIQPAKLEDSAVYLCASRKEGVPRFFGPGTRLTVL.

The CDR3 DNA is TGTGCCACCAGTTCGGCCCAAGGAGGCGCAGATACGCAGTATTTT. Its protein product is CATSSAQGGADTQYF. This chain uses TRBV24-1 with TRBJ2-3; the D gene is possibly TRBD2 (5 bases). This CDR3 is built from 15 residues. The V end was cut by 6 bases, the J end by 4 bases, with 16 bases between. Germline V lookup: CDR1 KGHDR, CDR2 SFDVKD.

A few counts support this clonotype. V gene TRBV6-1 combines with J gene TRBJ2-6; D is uncertain. The CDR3 is 14 residues long. With 5 bases removed from V and 4 bases from J, the gap between germline ends came to 9 bases. CDR1 is MNHNS, CDR2 SASEGT, per germline. The CDR3 spells CASSKGGGANVLTF. CDR3 coding DNA: TGTGCCAGCAGTAAGGGCGGCGGGGCCAACGTCCTGACTTTC.

CDR3: CASSYNSEGEQFF. CDR3 in DNA: TGTGCCAGCAGTTACAATAGCGAAGGTGAGCAGTTCTTC. This chain uses TRBV6-6 with TRBJ2-1; weak D call: TRBD2 (5 bases). Trimming left V 2 bases short and J 9 bases short, with 11 bases between. CDR1 is MNHNY and CDR2 is SVGAGI in the germline V gene (reference sequence). The CDR3 runs to 13 residues.

On this clonotype itself: Its ends do not fully match the called genes, so a read error is possible. The gene calls are TRBV5-1 and TRBJ2-7; TRBD2 is a possible D gene (6 bases). CDR3 length: 14 amino acids. Germline V gene data show CDR1 as SGHRS and CDR2 as YFSETQ. The CDR3 bases are TGTGCCAGCAGCTTTGAGGCGGGAATCTACGAGCAGTACTTC. This translates into CASSFEAGIYEQYF.

This clonotype was found many times. The V and J genes are TRBV10-3 and TRBJ2-3; maybe TRBD2 (5 bases). The V and J ends lost 7 bases and 0 bases respectively, with 20 bases between them. The CDR3 is made up of 17 amino acids. Looked up from germline, CDR1 is ENHRY and CDR2 is SYGVKD. The CDR3 nucleotides read TGTGCCATCACCGGGCCGGCGAGCGGATTTAGCACAGATACGCAGTATTTT. It yields the protein CAITGPASGFSTDTQYF.

The CDR3 here is CASSLDFGSGTTGELFF. The CDR3 DNA is TGTGCCAGCAGCTTAGATTTCGGGAGCGGGACCACCGGGGAGCTGTTTTTT. The chain links TRBV7-2 to TRBJ2-2; 7 positions agree with TRBD2. Germline trimming cut 1 base from V and 4 bases from J; bases unmatched to any gene: 9. The CDR3 covers 17 residues. Germline assignment: CDR1 SGHTA and CDR2 FQGNSA.

This clonotype was picked up many times. This chain links TRBV28 with TRBJ1-1, with unresolved D. This CDR3 region has 13 residues. CDR1 and CDR2 (germline): MDHEN, SYDVKM. V was pared by 5 bases and J by 0 bases, with 7 bases between. The CDR3: CASSMTLNTEAFF. As DNA, the CDR3 is TGTGCCAGCAGTATGACACTGAACACTGAAGCTTTCTTT.

This clonotype was observed at least ten times. This chain uses TRBV6-1 with TRBJ2-5; the D call may be TRBD1 or TRBD2 (5 bases each). The germline V gene encodes CDR1 MNHNS and CDR2 SASEGT. V was pared by 2 bases and J by 1 base, with 11 bases between. The CDR3 totals 15 residues. In DNA, the CDR3 is TGTGCCAGCAGTGAACTTAGAGGGACCCAAGAGACCCAGTACTTC. Amino acids: CASSELRGTQETQYF.

This clonotype has more than one count but fewer than ten. This chain uses TRBV9 with TRBJ2-3; D is uncertain. The CDR3 spans 15 residues. Germline V gene lookup returns CDR1 SGDLS and CDR2 YYNGEE. V gave up 2 bases and J gave up 0 bases, with 10 bases separating them. The chain's CDR3 is CASSVADTSTDTQYF. As DNA, the CDR3 is TGTGCCAGCAGCGTTGCGGATACTAGCACAGATACGCAGTATTTT.

This clonotype has a count of ten or more. The V call is TRBV20-1, the J call TRBJ2-7; TRBD2 aligns across 12 bases. There are 15 residues in the CDR3. CDR1 is DFQATT and CDR2 is SNEGSKA in the germline V gene (reference sequence). The V segment lost 6 bases and the J segment 7 bases; nucleotides outside the gene matches: 13. This CDR3 reads CSAKSGASGRGEQYF. CDR3 bases: TGCAGTGCGAAAAGCGGGGCTAGCGGGAGGGGTGAGCAGTACTTC.

This rearrangement joins TRBV9 to TRBJ1-2; no clear D. The CDR3 extends over 14 amino acids. Trimming stripped 0 bases from V and 1 base from J, with 7 bases between. The germline V gene encodes CDR1 SGDLS and CDR2 YYNGEE. Written as DNA, the CDR3 is TGTGCCAGCAGCGTAGTTCCGGTTAACTATGGCTACACCTTC. This codes for CASSVVPVNYGYTF. Complete variable domain (other parts from reference TRBV9 and TRBJ1-2): DSGVTQTPKHLITATGQRVTLRCSPRSGDLSVYWYQQSLDQGLQFLIQYYNGEERAKGNILERFSAQQFPDLHSELNLSSLELGDSALYFCASSVVPVNYGYTFGSGTRLTVV.

This clonotype was found a few times. The rearrangement joins TRBV2 to TRBJ1-4; 9 bases are shared with TRBD1. The junction had 3 bases not matched to a gene; V was cut back by 4 bases and J by 3 bases. This CDR3 contains 15 residues. The germline V gene has CDR1 SNHLY and CDR2 FYNNEI. The CDR3 here is CASSARDRANEKLFF. Written as DNA, the CDR3 is TGTGCCAGCAGTGCCCGGGACAGGGCTAATGAAAAACTGTTTTTT.

This clonotype was counted ten times or more. The V call is TRBV28, the J call TRBJ2-7; D not resolved. The CDR3 has 13 residues. Germline V gives CDR1 MDHEN, CDR2 SYDVKM. V lost 3 bases and J lost 2, with 8 bases in between. This CDR3 reads CASSFPAAYEQYF. The CDR3 nucleotides read TGTGCCAGCAGTTTCCCCGCCGCCTACGAGCAGTACTTC. The entire variable domain, with the rest obtained from reference TRBV28 and TRBJ2-7, is as follows: DVKVTQSSRYLVKRTGEKVFLECVQDMDHENMFWYRQDPGLGLRLIYFSYDVKMKEKGDIPEGYSVSREKKERFSLILESASTNQTSMYLCASSFPAAYEQYFGPGTRLTVT.

This clonotype occurred a few times. The chain carries TRBV20-1 and TRBJ2-1; the D gene could be TRBD1 or TRBD2 (5 bases each). Germline CDR1 reads DFQATT; CDR2 reads SNEGSKA (reference sequence). This CDR3 is 15 amino acids long. V was clipped by 4 bases and J by 6 bases, with 19 bases between them. The CDR3 nucleotides read TGCAGTGCTATAAGGGGAGCCGGGGTTCCCAATGAGCAGTTCTTC. It yields the protein CSAIRGAGVPNEQFF.

The chain uses TRBV6-9 and TRBJ2-2; 7 bases agree with TRBD2. The germline gives CDR1 MNHGY, CDR2 SVAAGI. The V segment lost 3 bases and the J segment 8 bases; nucleotides outside the gene matches: 9. The CDR3 extends over 15 amino acids. DNA for the CDR3: TGTGCCAGCAGTTACGATACGGCGGGAGAAGGGGAGCTGTTTTTT. Its protein product is CASSYDTAGEGELFF.

This clonotype showed up many times. The chain employs TRBV30 and TRBJ2-1; possible D gene TRBD1, 6 bases. The CDR3 is made up of 11 amino acids. The V gene's germline CDR1 is GTSNPN and CDR2 SVGIG (reference sequence). Deletions cut 4 bases from V and 14 bases from J, with 15 bases between. CDR3 loop: CAWITGHLEFF. In DNA, the CDR3 is TGTGCCTGGATCACGGGACATTTGGAGTTCTTC. Combining the CDR3 with reference TRBV30 and TRBJ2-1 gives the whole variable domain SQTIHQWPATLVQPVGSPLSLECTVEGTSNPNLYWYRQAAGRGLQLLFYSVGIGQISSEVPQNLSASRPQDRQFILSSKKLLLSDSGFYLCAWITGHLEFFGPGTRLTVL.